These 9 T cell receptor beta chains were all obtained from the same sample, sequenced in a study of cytomegalovirus exposure and HLA in healthy donors. The PCR had 60 Vbeta and 13 Jbeta primers. TCRdb's table, derived via immunoSEQ multiplex PCR, lists solely in-frame clones and lacks some. The sample carries about 130,000 clones, about four fifths recorded once. The sequencing input was PBMCs. The receptor source for this set is a human donor in good health.

V is TRBV19 and J is TRBJ2-5; tentatively, D is TRBD1 (5 bases). The CDR3 runs 12 residues. With 6 bases removed from V and 4 bases from J, the gap between germline ends came to 9 bases. The V gene's germline CDR1 is LNHDA and CDR2 SQIVND (reference sequence). CDR3 residues: CASRAQGETQYF. The DNA for the CDR3 is TGTGCCAGTAGGGCTCAGGGAGAGACCCAGTACTTC.

The rearrangement links TRBV7-2 to TRBJ2-7; TRBD2 aligns across 7 bases. V was pared by 6 bases and J by 5 bases, with 16 bases of the junction left unmatched. This CDR3 is 16 amino acids long. Germline assignment: CDR1 SGHTA and CDR2 FQGNSA. CDR3 bases: TGTGCCAGCAGTTCTCAGTTGGGAGGGGTTTTTGACGAGCAGTACTTC. It yields the protein CASSSQLGGVFDEQYF.

A single count supports this clone. One end of the junction fails to match germline, which may point to a read error. J is TRBJ2-7 and V is TRBV7-9; 8 nucleotides align to TRBD1. This CDR3 comprises 16 residues. Germline-derived CDR1 and CDR2 are SEHNR and FQNEAQ (reference sequence). CDR3 amino acids: CSSSLVRQGRAYEQYF. The CDR3 DNA reads as TGTTCCAGCAGCTTAGTCCGACAGGGGCGCGCCTACGAGCAGTACTTC.

CDR3 nucleotide sequence: TGTGCCAGCAGTTATGGTTGGCATAATGAGCAGTTCTTC. Its translation is CASSYGWHNEQFF. The V call is TRBV6-5, the J call TRBJ2-1; D gene unclear. Germline V gives CDR1 MNHEY, CDR2 SVGAGI. Trimming pared 3 bases from V and 7 bases from J, leaving 10 bases between. The CDR3 runs to 13 residues.

The CDR3 loop is CATSRDASGGETQYF. As DNA, the CDR3 is TGTGCCACCAGCAGAGATGCGTCGGGGGGGGAGACCCAGTACTTC. The chain recombines TRBV15 with TRBJ2-5; 8 nucleotides agree with TRBD2. J gave up 5 bases and V 0 bases, and 5 bases lay outside the gene matches. CDR1 LNHNV and CDR2 YYDKDF come from the germline V gene (reference sequence). This CDR3 region has 15 residues.

This sequence joins TRBV27 and TRBJ2-1, with 7 bases fitting TRBD1. The V gene's germline CDR1 is MNHEY and CDR2 SMNVEV (reference sequence). This CDR3 comprises 14 residues. The trim removed 6 bases at V and 7 bases at J, leaving 9 bases unmatched. The CDR3 DNA reads as TGTGCCAGCAGAGGACAGGCCACCTTAAATGAGCAGTTCTTC. Residues: CASRGQATLNEQFF.

The chain carries TRBV28 and TRBJ1-4; 9 positions match TRBD1. The ends lost 6 bases at V and 7 bases at J; junction bases unmatched: 9. This CDR3 contains 15 residues. The germline CDR1 and CDR2 sequences are MDHEN and SYDVKM. Here the CDR3 reads CASSLWGDRAEKLFF. The CDR3 DNA is TGTGCCAGCAGCCTTTGGGGGGACAGGGCTGAAAAACTGTTTTTT.

This chain uses TRBV7-5 with TRBJ1-5. TRBV7-5 is given as a pseudogene. The CDR3 has 19 residues. The DNA of the CDR3 is TGTGCCAGAAGCTATACCGACGGGATCCAACACCTAGTGGATCAGCCCCAGCATTTT. Translating it yields CARSYTDGIQHLVDQPQHF.

This clone was found a few times. V is TRBV5-8 and J is TRBJ2-7; 8 positions match TRBD2. The CDR3 totals 13 residues. V shed 4 bases and J 3 bases; nucleotides not matched to a gene: 3. From germline, CDR1 is SGHTS and CDR2 YDEGEE. For the CDR3, the DNA is TGTGCCAGCAGCCCCAGCGGGGGCTACGAGCAGTACTTC. It yields the protein CASSPSGGYEQYF. Complete variable domain (other parts from reference TRBV5-8 and TRBJ2-7): EAGVTQSPTHLIKTRGQQATLRCSPISGHTSVYWYQQALGLGLQFLLWYDEGEERNRGNFPPRFSGRQFPNYSSELNVNALELEDSALYLCASSPSGGYEQYFGPGTRLTVT.